This TCR beta chain was recorded in a study of early stage breast cancer tumors. General study findings and limits: Commonly generated sequences made up most enriched TCRB sequences shared between patients. Comparing each tissue with blood distinguished tumor from normal in 14 of 16 patients. Tumors had about 2.6-fold higher T cell density than normal breast.

Remarks on this clone: The antigen is unknown.

Looked up from germline, CDR1 is MGHDK and CDR2 is SYGVNS. The CDR3 covers 13 residues. Germline trimming cut 3 bases from V and 5 bases from J; bases unmatched to any gene: 1. Each sample had two DNA replicates, approximately 0.5 ug blood or roughly 1.4 ug tissue. Profiled with immunoSEQ multiplex PCR; TCRdb holds only in-frame clones, not every one. The repertoire has some 72,000 clones, 79% of them found once; the top ten carry more than 3%. This chain uses TRBV25-1 with TRBJ2-1, with TRBD1 identical over 7 bases. Material: blood. This receptor was taken from a person aged 60 to 70 with breast cancer. The CDR3 is CASSEGQNNEQFF. In nucleotides, the CDR3 is TGTGCCAGCAGTGAGGGACAGAACAATGAGCAGTTCTTC. Based on the CDR3 plus reference TRBV25-1 and TRBJ2-1, the full variable domain is EADIYQTPRYLVIGTGKKITLECSQTMGHDKMYWYQQDPGMELHLIHYSYGVNSTEKGDLSSESTVSRIRTEHFPLTLESARPSHTSQYLCASSEGQNNEQFFGPGTRLTVL.